The rows below give T cell receptor beta chains drawn from one sample of a study of identical twins. TCRdb re-analysed the 5' RACE reads in MiXCR, keeping a single row per CDR3 protein. The profile shows about 520,000 distinct CDR3 sequences, around 20% of them singletons. Separately, the same data were catalogued under a study of T cells expressing NK-cell markers.

Sequenced sample: CD4+ T cells sorted from blood. The origin of the receptors is a woman aged 18-29 years in good health. Both conserved end residues are part of each CDR3. Each record gives: V gene, J gene, clone size, D gene, CDR3 protein, CDR3 DNA. A D gene is named only where the DNA matches it firmly. Clone size is shown for a subset of rows, as once, few, many or a class of expanded clone.

v_call: TRBV10-3; j_call: TRBJ2-6; clone_size: few; d_call: NA; cdr3_aa: CAISAGGGANVLTF; cdr3_nt: TGTGCCATCAGTGCAGGGGGGGGGGCCAACGTCCTGACTTTC
v_call: TRBV12-3/TRBV12-4; j_call: TRBJ2-5; clone_size: NA; d_call: TRBD2; cdr3_aa: CASSLIGTSGQETQYF; cdr3_nt: TGTGCCAGCAGTTTGATTGGGACTAGCGGCCAAGAGACCCAGTACTTC
v_call: TRBV7-2; j_call: TRBJ2-1; clone_size: NA; d_call: NA; cdr3_aa: CASSFNYRDLGEQFF; cdr3_nt: TGTGCCAGCAGCTTTAATTACAGGGATTTGGGTGAGCAGTTCTTC
v_call: TRBV5-1; j_call: TRBJ2-1; clone_size: NA; d_call: TRBD2; cdr3_aa: CASSSGGLAGEGNEQFF; cdr3_nt: TGCGCCAGCAGCTCAGGGGGACTAGCGGGAGAGGGAAATGAGCAGTTCTTC
v_call: TRBV20-1; j_call: TRBJ1-1; clone_size: few; d_call: NA; cdr3_aa: CSARADSLAEAFF; cdr3_nt: TGCAGTGCTAGGGCTGACAGCCTGGCGGAAGCTTTCTTT
v_call: TRBV4-2; j_call: TRBJ2-4; clone_size: NA; d_call: TRBD2; cdr3_aa: CASSQGLAGAKNIQYF; cdr3_nt: TGTGCCAGCAGCCAAGGACTAGCGGGGGCCAAAAACATTCAGTACTTC
v_call: TRBV5-1; j_call: TRBJ2-4; clone_size: NA; d_call: NA; cdr3_aa: CASSKGNIQYF; cdr3_nt: TGCGCCAGCAGCAAGGGGAACATTCAGTACTTC
v_call: TRBV4-2; j_call: TRBJ2-1; clone_size: NA; d_call: TRBD1; cdr3_aa: CASSQATDRVNEQFF; cdr3_nt: TGTGCCAGCAGCCAAGCCACGGACAGGGTAAATGAGCAGTTCTTC
v_call: TRBV6-1; j_call: TRBJ2-2; clone_size: NA; d_call: NA; cdr3_aa: CASSPGLRGDTGELFF; cdr3_nt: TGTGCCAGCAGTCCCGGACTAAGAGGTGACACCGGGGAGCTGTTTTTT
v_call: TRBV2; j_call: TRBJ2-7; clone_size: few; d_call: NA; cdr3_aa: CASSGIRLGEQYF; cdr3_nt: TGTGCCAGCAGTGGGATTAGGCTAGGCGAGCAGTACTTC
v_call: TRBV25-1; j_call: TRBJ1-4; clone_size: few; d_call: TRBD1; cdr3_aa: CASSDYRGLGEKLFF; cdr3_nt: TGTGCCAGCAGTGATTACAGGGGGCTCGGCGAAAAACTGTTTTTT
v_call: TRBV9; j_call: TRBJ1-2; clone_size: once; d_call: NA; cdr3_aa: CASSVGHTNYGYTF; cdr3_nt: TGTGCCAGCAGCGTGGGACACACTAACTATGGCTACACCTTC
v_call: TRBV6-5; j_call: TRBJ2-7; clone_size: NA; d_call: NA; cdr3_aa: CASSLGMSSYEQYF; cdr3_nt: TGTGCCAGCAGTTTAGGGATGAGCTCCTACGAGCAGTACTTC
v_call: TRBV20-1; j_call: TRBJ2-7; clone_size: NA; d_call: TRBD1; cdr3_aa: CSARDGTGTLEQYF; cdr3_nt: TGCAGTGCTAGAGACGGGACAGGGACTCTCGAGCAGTACTTC
v_call: TRBV20-1; j_call: TRBJ2-4; clone_size: NA; d_call: NA; cdr3_aa: CSAREGGALAKNIQYF; cdr3_nt: TGCAGTGCTAGAGAGGGCGGGGCGCTAGCCAAAAACATTCAGTACTTC
v_call: TRBV5-1; j_call: TRBJ2-1; clone_size: NA; d_call: NA; cdr3_aa: CASSLPGGQRANEQFF; cdr3_nt: TGCGCCAGCAGCCTTCCCGGGGGACAGCGCGCCAATGAGCAGTTCTTC
v_call: TRBV6-5; j_call: TRBJ1-6; clone_size: few; d_call: TRBD1; cdr3_aa: CASSYGTAINSPLHF; cdr3_nt: TGTGCCAGCAGTTACGGGACAGCCATTAATTCACCCCTCCACTTT
v_call: TRBV20-1; j_call: TRBJ1-5; clone_size: few; d_call: TRBD1; cdr3_aa: CSATGQGRQPQHF; cdr3_nt: TGCAGTGCCACGGGACAGGGTCGCCAGCCCCAGCATTTT
v_call: TRBV20-1; j_call: TRBJ2-7; clone_size: few; d_call: NA; cdr3_aa: CSASPDGQDEQYF; cdr3_nt: TGCAGTGCTAGCCCCGACGGGCAGGACGAGCAGTACTTC
v_call: TRBV6-5; j_call: TRBJ2-1; clone_size: few; d_call: TRBD2; cdr3_aa: CASSTPGLLVEQFF; cdr3_nt: TGTGCCAGCAGTACTCCGGGACTATTGGTTGAGCAGTTCTTC
v_call: TRBV12-3/TRBV12-4; j_call: TRBJ1-3; clone_size: NA; d_call: NA; cdr3_aa: CASSLLSGNTIYF; cdr3_nt: TGTGCCAGCAGTCTCCTCTCTGGAAACACCATATATTTT
v_call: TRBV11-2; j_call: TRBJ2-3; clone_size: many; d_call: NA; cdr3_aa: CASSFGTSTDTQYF; cdr3_nt: TGTGCCAGCAGCTTTGGGACTAGCACAGATACGCAGTATTTT
v_call: TRBV10-3; j_call: TRBJ2-1; clone_size: few; d_call: TRBD2; cdr3_aa: CAASQTASGGGEQFF; cdr3_nt: TGTGCCGCTTCTCAGACCGCTAGCGGGGGTGGGGAGCAGTTCTTC
v_call: TRBV7-2; j_call: TRBJ2-3; clone_size: few; d_call: NA; cdr3_aa: CASSAGLSSNTQYF; cdr3_nt: TGTGCCAGCAGTGCGGGACTTTCCTCGAATACGCAGTATTTT
v_call: TRBV5-6; j_call: TRBJ1-6; clone_size: few; d_call: TRBD1; cdr3_aa: CASSYRDRGLISPLHF; cdr3_nt: TGTGCCAGCAGCTATAGGGACAGGGGGCTTATTTCACCCCTCCACTTT
v_call: TRBV10-1; j_call: TRBJ2-7; clone_size: few; d_call: TRBD2; cdr3_aa: CASSGSGAYEQYF; cdr3_nt: TGCGCCAGCAGTGGTAGCGGGGCCTACGAGCAGTACTTC
v_call: TRBV5-5; j_call: TRBJ1-2; clone_size: many; d_call: TRBD1; cdr3_aa: CASSRRTGDGYTF; cdr3_nt: TGTGCCAGCAGCCGCCGGACAGGGGATGGCTACACCTTC
v_call: TRBV7-2; j_call: TRBJ2-5; clone_size: few; d_call: NA; cdr3_aa: CASSSGLRGRETQYF; cdr3_nt: TGTGCCAGCAGCTCAGGACTACGCGGGCGAGAGACCCAGTACTTC
v_call: TRBV4-3; j_call: TRBJ2-3; clone_size: few; d_call: TRBD2; cdr3_aa: CASSRSLQAGGTDTQYF; cdr3_nt: TGCGCCAGCAGCCGCAGTCTCCAAGCGGGAGGCACAGATACGCAGTATTTT
v_call: TRBV20-1; j_call: TRBJ2-3; clone_size: NA; d_call: NA; cdr3_aa: CSAMSPGGPSTDTQYF; cdr3_nt: TGCAGTGCTATGTCCCCGGGCGGACCTAGCACAGATACGCAGTATTTT
v_call: TRBV5-1; j_call: TRBJ2-7; clone_size: NA; d_call: TRBD2; cdr3_aa: CASSPITSGRSYEQYF; cdr3_nt: TGCGCCAGCAGCCCCATCACTAGCGGGCGCTCCTACGAGCAGTACTTC
v_call: TRBV10-3; j_call: TRBJ2-1; clone_size: once; d_call: TRBD2; cdr3_aa: CAITASGANNEQFF; cdr3_nt: TGTGCCATCACGGCTAGCGGGGCAAACAATGAGCAGTTCTTC
v_call: TRBV20-1; j_call: TRBJ2-7; clone_size: NA; d_call: TRBD2; cdr3_aa: CSASQPVAGARGEQYF; cdr3_nt: TGCAGTGCTAGCCAACCCGTGGCGGGAGCTCGAGGGGAGCAGTACTTC
v_call: TRBV5-1; j_call: TRBJ1-1; clone_size: few; d_call: TRBD1; cdr3_aa: CASSPGQRESEAFF; cdr3_nt: TGCGCCAGCAGCCCGGGACAGAGGGAATCTGAAGCTTTCTTT
v_call: TRBV5-1; j_call: TRBJ2-2; clone_size: many; d_call: TRBD1; cdr3_aa: CASSSGGTGGLSGELFF; cdr3_nt: TGCGCCAGCAGCTCGGGTGGGACAGGGGGCCTGTCCGGGGAGCTGTTTTTT
v_call: TRBV10-3; j_call: TRBJ2-5; clone_size: NA; d_call: NA; cdr3_aa: CATQEGGGTQYF; cdr3_nt: TGTGCCACTCAAGAGGGGGGCGGGACCCAGTACTTC
v_call: TRBV2; j_call: TRBJ2-3; clone_size: few; d_call: TRBD1; cdr3_aa: CASSSRDSFPDTQYF; cdr3_nt: TGTGCCAGCAGTTCCAGGGACAGCTTCCCAGATACGCAGTATTTT
v_call: TRBV20-1; j_call: TRBJ1-1; clone_size: many; d_call: NA; cdr3_aa: CRIQGLTTEAFF; cdr3_nt: TGCAGGATCCAGGGGTTAACCACTGAAGCTTTCTTT
v_call: TRBV12-3/TRBV12-4; j_call: TRBJ2-1; clone_size: few; d_call: NA; cdr3_aa: CASSPDRYEQFF; cdr3_nt: TGTGCCAGCAGCCCGGATAGATATGAGCAGTTCTTC
v_call: TRBV4-3; j_call: TRBJ2-7; clone_size: few; d_call: TRBD2; cdr3_aa: CASSPSPAGATYEQYF; cdr3_nt: TGCGCCAGCAGCCCTAGCCCAGCGGGAGCTACCTACGAGCAGTACTTC
v_call: TRBV27; j_call: TRBJ1-2; clone_size: NA; d_call: NA; cdr3_aa: CASSSLPGAGDYGYTF; cdr3_nt: TGTGCCAGCAGTTCCCTACCAGGGGCCGGGGACTATGGCTACACCTTC
v_call: TRBV6-5; j_call: TRBJ1-1; clone_size: few; d_call: NA; cdr3_aa: CASRILGGEAFF; cdr3_nt: TGTGCCAGCAGAATACTCGGGGGTGAAGCTTTCTTT
v_call: TRBV20-1; j_call: TRBJ1-2; clone_size: NA; d_call: TRBD1; cdr3_aa: CSAATGVDYGYTF; cdr3_nt: TGCAGTGCTGCAACAGGGGTTGACTATGGCTACACCTTC
v_call: TRBV5-5; j_call: TRBJ2-1; clone_size: NA; d_call: NA; cdr3_aa: CASSREMGYNEQFF; cdr3_nt: TGTGCCAGCAGCCGAGAAATGGGCTACAATGAGCAGTTCTTC
v_call: TRBV4-3; j_call: TRBJ2-1; clone_size: many; d_call: TRBD2; cdr3_aa: CASSVGLANEQFF; cdr3_nt: TGCGCCAGCAGCGTGGGACTAGCCAATGAGCAGTTCTTC
v_call: TRBV6-5; j_call: TRBJ2-2; clone_size: NA; d_call: NA; cdr3_aa: CASSYRTTSFTGELFF; cdr3_nt: TGTGCCAGCAGTTACCGGACGACTAGTTTCACCGGGGAGCTGTTTTTT
v_call: TRBV7-2; j_call: TRBJ1-5; clone_size: NA; d_call: NA; cdr3_aa: CASSQGRVFNQPQHF; cdr3_nt: TGTGCCAGCAGCCAGGGGCGAGTTTTCAATCAGCCCCAGCATTTT
v_call: TRBV10-3; j_call: TRBJ2-2; clone_size: few; d_call: TRBD2; cdr3_aa: CAIKAGLNTGELFF; cdr3_nt: TGTGCCATCAAAGCGGGGCTGAACACCGGGGAGCTGTTTTTT
v_call: TRBV6-1; j_call: TRBJ2-1; clone_size: NA; d_call: TRBD2; cdr3_aa: CASSTLSGREQFF; cdr3_nt: TGTGCCAGCAGCACCCTTAGCGGGAGGGAGCAGTTCTTC
v_call: TRBV7-2; j_call: TRBJ2-1; clone_size: NA; d_call: TRBD2; cdr3_aa: CASSFAGGRVRSSYNEQFF; cdr3_nt: TGTGCCAGCAGCTTTGCGGGAGGTCGAGTTAGAAGCTCCTACAATGAGCAGTTCTTC
v_call: TRBV2; j_call: TRBJ2-1; clone_size: few; d_call: TRBD2; cdr3_aa: CASIRSGRGNEQFF; cdr3_nt: TGTGCCAGCATCAGGAGCGGGAGGGGCAATGAGCAGTTCTTC